The clone carrying this TCR beta chain has a count of ten or more. Its antigen is still unknown. These data belong to a study of tumor and adjacent non-tumor tissue in lung cancer. At the level of the study: Patients were aged about 30 to 76, nine to eleven men and about 5 women, stage I to III. Around 4 million productive TCRbeta reads were obtained per sample on average.

A modified ARM-PCR protocol with three rounds of nested PCR amplified TCRbeta. TCRdb passed the multiplex PCR reads through MiXCR, listing each CDR3 protein once. This sample carries 60,000 to 95,000 distinct CDR3 sequences, 60% to 85% of them seen once, and the ten largest clones take approximately 12%. General study results and limits: Compared with tumor, normal lung showed significantly lower TCR diversity.

This sample's RNA came from whole unsorted tissue. Trimming removed 5 bases at V and 1 base at J, with 14 bases between. The CDR3 runs 15 residues. This chain joins TRBV12-3 or TRBV12-4 and TRBJ1-1; TRBD1 is a possible D gene (6 bases). The sequence derives from a woman aged 45-65 years with non-small cell lung cancer. The sample taken for sequencing was lung tumor tissue. Here the CDR3 DNA reads TGTGCCAGCAGTGTCTACAGGGTGGGGAACACTGAAGCTTTCTTT. This translates into CASSVYRVGNTEAFF.